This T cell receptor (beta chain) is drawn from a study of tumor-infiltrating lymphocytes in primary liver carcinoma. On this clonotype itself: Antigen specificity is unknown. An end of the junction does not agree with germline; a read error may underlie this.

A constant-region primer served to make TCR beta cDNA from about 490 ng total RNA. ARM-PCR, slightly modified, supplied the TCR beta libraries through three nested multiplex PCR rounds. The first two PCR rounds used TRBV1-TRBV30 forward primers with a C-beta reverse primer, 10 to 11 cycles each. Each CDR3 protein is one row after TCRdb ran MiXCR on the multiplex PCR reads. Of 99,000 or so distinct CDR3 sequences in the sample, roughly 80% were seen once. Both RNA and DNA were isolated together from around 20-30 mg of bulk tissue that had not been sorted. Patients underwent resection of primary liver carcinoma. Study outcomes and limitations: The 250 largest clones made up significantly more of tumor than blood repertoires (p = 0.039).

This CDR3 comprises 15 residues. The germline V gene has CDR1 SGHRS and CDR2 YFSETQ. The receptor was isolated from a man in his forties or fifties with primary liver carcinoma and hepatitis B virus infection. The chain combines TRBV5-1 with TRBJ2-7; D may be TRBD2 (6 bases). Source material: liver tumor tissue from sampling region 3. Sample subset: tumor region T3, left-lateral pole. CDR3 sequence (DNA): TGCGTCAGCAGCACATCCGGGGGACGGTCCTACGAGCAGTATTTC. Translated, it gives CVSSTSGGRSYEQYF.